These 4 T cell receptor beta chains came from one sample sequenced in a study of Ad26.COV2.S vaccination and SARS-CoV-2 variants (dated by TCRdb to the early 2020s). Receptor libraries were prepared by the immunoSEQ multiplex PCR assay. Drawn from immuneACCESS, this table holds only the in-frame rearrangements with V and J called that TCRdb kept. Clones are partly lost; checked studies trace under half to an unresolved V gene and leave the rest unexplained. Counted in this sample were around 340,000 clones; around 90% of them appeared once. The ten largest clones represent 6.4% of the sample. Per the publication, the treatment or condition label means: 19 received Ad26.COV2.S at low or high dose, single or two shots; about 5 received placebo; per-sample allocation not given. For vaccine and placebo recipients, repertoires were sequenced using samples collected on day 63 after the first injection.

The specimen was peripheral blood, collected in a trial of Ad26.COV2.S vaccine versus placebo. The source of these receptors is a person between 18 and 65 years old who received the Ad26.COV2.S COVID-19 vaccine or a placebo.

The chain employs TRBV25-1 and TRBJ1-1, with 11 bases that match TRBD1. There are 15 residues in the CDR3. Germline CDR1 is MGHDK and CDR2 is SYGVNS. V shed 5 bases and J 6 bases; nucleotides not matched to a gene: 8. The CDR3 DNA follows: TGTGCCAGCAGTATCCACCGGGACAGGGGGGCTGAAGCTTTCTTT. Protein product: CASSIHRDRGAEAFF.

The chain uses TRBV2 and TRBJ2-1; TRBD2 matches at 16 bases. This CDR3 is 16 amino acids long. Germline CDR1 SNHLY, CDR2 FYNNEI. V dropped 6 bases and J dropped 15; count of bases not matched to a gene: 14. CDR3 in amino acids: CASSPGLAGGPFLGFF. As DNA, the CDR3 is TGTGCCAGCAGCCCGGGACTAGCGGGAGGGCCGTTCTTAGGGTTCTTC.

V usage is TRBV7-2 and J usage is TRBJ1-2; D remains ambiguous. The CDR3 consists of 15 residues. V lost 5 bases to trimming and J lost 6 bases, with 19 bases between them. Germline V lookup: CDR1 SGHTA, CDR2 FQGNSA. CDR3 coding DNA: TGTGCCAGCAGCCCGCGGGTATTGGGGTTCGATGGCTACACCTTC. Translation gives CASSPRVLGFDGYTF.

The chain couples TRBV7-3 to TRBJ2-1; D might be TRBD1 (5 bases). Germline V gene data show CDR1 as SGHTA and CDR2 as FQGTGA. This CDR3 region has 15 residues. Trimming shortened V by 5 bases and J by 4 bases, and 15 bases separated the two germline ends. CDR3 loop: CASSGSTAPYNEQFF. CDR3 DNA sequence: TGTGCCAGCAGCGGGTCGACAGCGCCGTACAATGAGCAGTTCTTC.